This TCR beta chain was retrieved from a study of cytomegalovirus exposure and HLA in healthy donors (dated by TCRdb to about 2017). About the investigation overall: An earlier analysis of fewer than 750 of the donors reported 276 Gb of sequence data and roughly 120 million unique TCR beta sequences obtained from around 180 million T cells. About 300 gigabases of sequencing data and approximately 85 million unique TCR sequences were included in an early release covering roughly 700 HLA-typed donors. Among the roughly 390 genotyped donors, 75% to 90% belonged to the genetic ancestry cluster associated with self-reported Caucasian donors. The study was designed to test whether signatures of past pathogen exposure could be identified by cataloging public T cell receptors. The T cell repertoires of several hundred subjects were profiled by immunosequencing and related to cytomegalovirus serostatus. In addition to the first cohort of 666 subjects, a separate validation cohort of some 120 different subjects was used. To predict cytomegalovirus infection status, the study combined high-throughput TCR immunosequencing, statistical association of individual TCRs with disease status, and machine learning. To study patterns of TCR occurrence, a later analysis re-analyzed previously published TCR beta repertoires from around 700 donors and added high-resolution HLA genotyping. Rather than using new phenotypic data, the later analysis identified candidate immune exposures from TCR beta sequences and from how often those sequences occurred across donors. An earlier analysis of more than 450 of the donors used high-throughput TCR beta sequencing to judge whether each TCR beta V gene segment behaved as functional or pseudogenic. Donor age, sex, ethnicity and CMV serostatus were compiled together with the repertoire data. In a later genetic analysis, genome-wide SNP genotypes for about three fifths of the roughly 670 donors were used, and that subset was treated as a discovery cohort. Every repertoire in the discovery cohort had been generated on one and the same sequencing platform. HLA typing covered class I and class II loci at four-digit resolution. Typing coverage varied by locus: roughly 629-640 donors for A, B, C, DRB1 and DQB1; roughly 560 for DQA1; more than 600 for DPA1; 400 to 480 for DPB1. Roughly five DR-DQ haplotypes were handled as single units for association and clustering because linkage in the cohort was strong. Across about 380 genotyped donors of the cohort, an average of about 240,000 unique TCR beta nucleotide sequences per donor were sequenced, and approximately 19% of those sequences were non-productive. What the work shows at the level of the full study, not this receptor alone: According to a later analysis, TCR association rates differed among HLA loci, with DRB1 alleles showing the most associated TCRs and HLA-C alleles showing the fewest. The presence/absence analyses assumed that sequencing depth was roughly uniform across donors, and that assumption may not be true. In vitro tests confirmed that three of the cytomegalovirus-associated TCR beta chains recognize cytomegalovirus antigens. Cytomegalovirus status was reported to be diagnosed by the classifier with high specificity and sensitivity in both the original and validation cohorts. In a later genetic analysis, fewer N-insertions in productive TCRs were reported among donors in an Asian-associated ancestry cluster than the 666-donor mean. It was suggested by the authors that the approach could potentially be generalized to other disease states and immunological phenotypes. Across donors, most TCR sequences were observed very rarely, whereas some public TCRs were present in many individuals. In a later analysis, several top co-occurrence clusters were reported to appear linked to parvovirus B19, influenza, CMV and Epstein-Barr virus. A cluster of highly shared sequence variants was judged likely to be a technical artifact of the sequencing pipeline. A later analysis associated 15,000 to 20,000 TCR beta sequences with specific HLA alleles at a false discovery rate of 0.05. CMV serostatus was the only immune exposure information available for the cohort. When HLA alleles, especially DR and DQ, strongly co-occurred, attributing TCR associations to individual alleles was difficult. Linkage disequilibrium might explain the correlated functional status among segregating V segments, but an unknown experimental factor could not be excluded. In this cohort, only TCR beta chains were sequenced, and detectable features were limited by the absence of alpha or paired-chain data. A further reported finding was that TCR beta sequences accurately predicted the HLA-A and HLA-B alleles for most subjects in the first cohort. Because the 87-base-pair reads could not distinguish some IMGT-functional V segments, including TRBV6-2 and TRBV6-3, those segments were excluded. Because counts were too low, some 17 rarely observed V segments, including chromosome 9 orphons, were left out of the earlier analysis of approximately 500 of the donors. Most CMV-associated TCR beta chains appeared to be HLA-restricted in a later analysis, and the HLA associations seemed to be driven largely by CMV exposure. In an earlier analysis of about 600 of the donors, most TCR beta V segments appeared in productive rearrangements about 90% or about 30% of the time, broadly matching IMGT annotations. Because HLA typing was missing for some donors at each locus, association tests included only the typed subset. A later analysis found that HLA-associated TCR beta chains were more clonally expanded and had lower generation probabilities than equally common non-associated chains. In a later genetic analysis, a missense DCLRE1C variant was associated with V-gene and J-gene trimming of TCR beta chains, and the association was replicated in an independent cohort. The study gave a list of 150 to 200 TCR beta chains associated with cytomegalovirus.

Points on this clone: Its antigen specificity is not known. No base qualities exist here, and no much larger clone lies one base off it.

Preparation of the library involved the immunoSEQ multiplex PCR assay. For the multiplex PCR, a mixture combining 60 forward primers for TCR Vbeta segments and 13 reverse primers for TCR Jbeta segments was used. The CDR3 region of rearranged TCR beta genes was amplified from genomic DNA with a multiplex PCR assay. The Illumina HiSeq System was used to sequence the amplified TCR beta libraries as 87-base-pair reads. The source study handled its data this way. In a later analysis, tens of millions of unique TCR beta chains were counted across the roughly 670 repertoires, and about 9.9 million of these chains were shared by at least two donors. Raw reads were error-corrected and collapsed into unique sequences by a nearest-neighbor algorithm in which closely related sequences were merged to remove PCR and sequencing errors. CDR3 sequences were aligned to IMGT reference sequences to assign V, D and J gene segments. Each retained sequence needed at least a six-nucleotide match to both a V gene segment and a J gene segment. Rearrangements were classified as productive when the CDR3 lacked stop codons and remained in frame with V and J, and all other rearrangements were classified as non-productive. Following IMGT convention, CDR3 was defined as the stretch from the second conserved V-encoded cysteine up to the conserved J-encoded phenylalanine. The earlier analysis of about 610 of the donors excluded any sequence lacking an unambiguous match to a single V gene segment. In an earlier analysis of 450 to 700 of the donors, V segments were called functional above 56.7% productive rearrangements and were called segregating when the between-donor standard deviation exceeded 5%. A statistical classification framework was developed to diagnose cytomegalovirus status using the catalog of TCR beta chain sequences. A later analysis assigned V and J genes by comparing TCR nucleotide sequences with IMGT/GENE-DB human TR gene sequences. Using the TCRdist pipeline, a later analysis assigned CDR3 sequences along with most-parsimonious VDJ recombination scenarios. In a later analysis, each TCR beta chain was defined by its CDR3 amino acid sequence together with its V-gene family, and reads without a unique V-gene family were excluded. As a way to deal with suspected cross-contamination and a sequencing artifact, a later analysis dropped 592 nucleotide sequences that were highly shared and had low generation probability. In a later analysis, a clonal expansion index for each public chain was calculated from normalized within-repertoire ranks of inferred template counts. A later analysis computed generation probabilities with a VDJ recombination model fitted to out-of-frame rearrangements, and checked the results against IGoR. In a later analysis, TCR-TCR, TCR-HLA and TCR-CMV co-occurrence was scored with hypergeometric tests, and a repertoire-size bias correction was applied to TCR pairs. A later analysis estimated false discovery rates by permuting HLA or CMV assignments 20 times. In a later analysis, co-occurring TCRs were grouped using DBSCAN, and TCRdist sequence similarity was added for clustering within HLA-allele-positive subsets. Repertoires with fewer than 30,000 or more than 120,000 public chains were left out of co-occurrence clustering, as were a handful of repertoires with anomalous nucleotide sharing. What TCRdb holds here is the immuneACCESS table cut down to in-frame rearrangements. Part of the clones is not present; checked against another copy, under half of the missing clones reflect an unresolved V gene, and the others are unexplained. V, J and clone size reflect that table, while D and trimming were determined from the DNA. The sample table records about 180,000 clones; roughly 80% of these occur just once. The ten largest clones add up to about 13% of the sample.

The cohort was made up of several hundred healthy bone marrow donors. All cohort members were sampled while nominally healthy, although unrecorded immune exposures were likely present. The donor tested CMV seropositive, placing the donor among the approximately 310 seropositive members of the cohort. Every donor gave a peripheral blood sample, and the peripheral blood mononuclear cells from that sample were used for TCR beta sequencing. Genomic DNA was extracted from the blood cell samples with the Qiagen DNeasy Blood Extraction Kit. Measured from the cysteine to the phenylalanine, the CDR3 is 13 residues long. Solely the CDR3 DNA is kept, with 39 bases framed from the first base. V is reduced by 3 bases and J by 3 bases, leaving a spacing of 5 bases between them. Looking up the germline V gene yields CDR1 SGHVS and CDR2 FNYEAQ.

Recombination joined TRBV7-6 with TRBJ2-2; the D segment cannot be called with confidence. This TCR derives from a woman between 50 and 59 years old in good health and CMV-seropositive. The sequenced material came from PBMCs. For the CDR3, the sequence is CASSFTDTGELFF. The sequenced DNA: TGTGCCAGCAGCTTCACAGACACCGGGGAGCTGTTTTTT.